The following is a TCR beta chain sequence with its context. Its antigen is not identified. Built from TCR beta cDNA, the libraries had unique molecular identifiers in them. A population of about 0.85 to 11 million T cells gave rise to about half a million cDNA molecules. TCRdb ran MiXCR on the PCR reads and lists one entry per CDR3 protein. The table lists roughly 650,000 distinct CDR3 sequences, approximately 60% of them singletons. The data are from a study of post-analysis software for immune sequencing data. This CDR3 region has 14 residues. Germline V gene lookup returns CDR1 MNHEY and CDR2 SVGEGT. The V end lost 2 bases, the J end lost 2 bases, and 9 bases lay between the germline ends. Findings of the study overall: About 5 TRBV segments appeared more often in patients than in controls, and TRBV5-6, TRBV5-1 and TRBV20-1 were among these.

The receptor comes from a girl aged 2 to 10 with multiple sclerosis. The chain is built from TRBV6-2 or TRBV6-3 and TRBJ1-2; D remains ambiguous. The sample was blood. DNA of the CDR3: TGTGCCAGCAGTTACGGTCAGGCCAACTATGGCTACACCTTC. It encodes CASSYGQANYGYTF.